One and the same sample provided the 16 T cell receptor beta chains below, sequenced in a study of cytomegalovirus exposure and HLA in healthy donors. The PCR used 60 Vbeta and 13 Jbeta primers. Some clones are missing from TCRdb's copy, which holds only in-frame ones; the method was immunoSEQ multiplex PCR. The sample includes roughly 130,000 clones, nearly 85% of them seen just once. Input material: PBMCs. These receptors were taken from a boy aged 5-17 years in good health and CMV-seronegative.

This chain uses TRBV6-1 with TRBJ1-5; 8 bases agree with TRBD1. CDR1 and CDR2 from the germline V gene are MNHNS and SASEGT. V gave up 6 bases and J gave up 0 bases; unmatched junction bases: 4. The CDR3 has 15 residues. As DNA, the CDR3 is TGTGCCAGCAGGGGACAGGCCTCTAGCAATCAGCCCCAGCATTTT. The encoded protein is CASRGQASSNQPQHF.

The V and J genes are TRBV6-5 and TRBJ1-1; D call uncertain. The germline V gene encodes CDR1 MNHEY and CDR2 SVGAGI. The V and J ends lost 7 bases and 5 bases respectively, with 20 bases between them. The CDR3 length is 15 residues. The CDR3 bases are TGTGCCAGCATCCTTACGAGCAGGCGGGAAACTGAAGCTTTCTTT. As protein: CASILTSRRETEAFF.

The J gene is TRBJ2-7, the V gene TRBV27; 13 bases fit TRBD2. After removal of 10 bases from V and 2 bases from J, the junction contained 5 bases not matched to a gene. CDR1 and CDR2 from the germline V gene are MNHEY and SMNVEV (reference sequence). The length of the CDR3 is 14 residues. CDR3: CATPGTSGTYEQYF. The CDR3 region has the DNA TGTGCCACCCCCGGGACTAGCGGGACCTACGAGCAGTACTTC.

The DNA of the CDR3 is TGTGCCAGCATGGTAGAGGGACAGGGGCTAACTAACACCATATATTTT. This encodes CASMVEGQGLTNTIYF. The chain has TRBV6-7 and TRBJ1-3; 10 bases map to TRBD1. TRBV6-7 is identified as an open reading frame with a role that is uncertain. The CDR3 is 16 amino acids. With 7 bases clipped from V and 7 bases from J, the junction kept 13 bases outside the gene matches.

The rearrangement joins TRBV30 to TRBJ1-4; 9 positions agree with TRBD1. Germline V gives CDR1 GTSNPN, CDR2 SVGIG (reference sequence). The CDR3 runs to 15 residues. The trim removed 4 bases at V and 5 bases at J, leaving 8 bases unmatched. The CDR3 nucleotides are TGTGCCTGGACCTTGCCCGGGACAGGGAATGAAAAACTGTTTTTT. Its protein product is CAWTLPGTGNEKLFF.

The chain employs TRBV10-1 and TRBJ2-1; 9 bases map to TRBD2. The CDR3 consists of 15 residues. J lost 8 bases, V lost 2 bases, and 7 bases had no gene match. CDR1 is WNHNN and CDR2 is SYGVQD in the germline V gene (reference sequence). CDR3 DNA sequence: TGCGCCAGCAGTGAGGGTAGCGGGAGTAGGCATGAGCAGTTCTTC. Its translation is CASSEGSGSRHEQFF.

The genes are TRBV27 and TRBJ2-1; 10 bases line up with TRBD1. Looked up from germline, CDR1 is MNHEY and CDR2 is SMNVEV (reference sequence). This CDR3 spans 14 amino acids. V was clipped by 5 bases and J by 5 bases; unmatched bases: 3. The CDR3 loop is CASSPGTGDNEQFF. DNA of the CDR3: TGTGCCAGCAGTCCGGGGACAGGGGACAATGAGCAGTTCTTC.

J is TRBJ2-1 and V is TRBV6-5, with 11 bases aligning to TRBD2. Germline V gives CDR1 MNHEY, CDR2 SVGAGI. This CDR3 contains 15 residues. V lost 4 bases and J lost 3; bases outside the gene matches: 2. The CDR3 spells CASSSGLADYNEQFF. In DNA form, the CDR3 reads TGTGCCAGCAGTTCGGGACTAGCGGACTACAATGAGCAGTTCTTC.

This clone has a single count. The V and J genes are TRBV30 and TRBJ2-3; 8 bases line up with TRBD2. This CDR3 is built from 16 residues. Germline V gene data show CDR1 as GTSNPN and CDR2 as SVGIG (reference sequence). V was pared by 5 bases and J by 1 base, with 11 bases of the junction left unmatched. CDR3 nucleotide sequence: TGTGCCTGGCTCGGGAGCGGGAGTTACCGCACAGATACGCAGTATTTT. The encoded protein is CAWLGSGSYRTDTQYF.

The chain couples TRBV7-2 to TRBJ2-7; tentatively, D is TRBD2 (5 bases). Germline V gives CDR1 SGHTA, CDR2 FQGNSA. V shed 0 bases and J shed 3 bases, with 27 bases lying between them. The CDR3 has 20 amino acids. The CDR3 loop reads CASSLAGVMNRRVNFYEQYF. CDR3 in DNA: TGTGCCAGCAGCTTAGCCGGGGTGATGAATAGGCGGGTGAACTTCTACGAGCAGTACTTC.

This rearrangement joins TRBV11-2 to TRBJ2-2; TRBD2 matches at 7 bases. After removal of 3 bases from V and 5 bases from J, the junction contained 9 bases not matched to a gene. The CDR3 covers 16 residues. CDR1 and CDR2 (germline): SGHAT, FQNNGV. DNA of the CDR3: TGTGCCAGCAGCTTGGGGGGGGGTGGTGGGACCGGGGAGCTGTTTTTT. Encoded protein: CASSLGGGGGTGELFF.

This clone was seen a handful of times. The chain links TRBV25-1 to TRBJ2-7, with 9 bases fitting TRBD2. Trimming at V came to 4 bases and at J to 0 bases, leaving 7 bases not matched to a gene. The CDR3 contains 16 residues. Germline loops: CDR1 MGHDK, CDR2 SYGVNS. CDR3 sequence (DNA): TGTGCCAGCAGTGCAGCGGGAGGCCTGAGCTCCTACGAGCAGTACTTC. It codes for CASSAAGGLSSYEQYF.

The chain combines TRBV5-1 with TRBJ2-5; TRBD1 matches at 7 bases. V was pared by 3 bases and J by 2 bases, with 4 bases of the junction left unmatched. The CDR3 totals 14 residues. Germline lookup yields CDR1 SGHRS and CDR2 YFSETQ. The CDR3 DNA follows: TGCGCCAGCAGCTCCGGGACAGCACAAGAGACCCAGTACTTC. This translates into CASSSGTAQETQYF.

The chain carries TRBV29-1 and TRBJ2-2; 7 nucleotides agree with TRBD1. V trimming: 7 bases; J trimming: 6 bases; junction bases outside the gene matches: 11. Germline CDR1 and CDR2: SQVTM and ANQGSEA. CDR3 length: 14 residues. The CDR3 protein is CSALPPQGAGELFF. CDR3 nucleotides: TGCAGCGCCCTACCCCCCCAGGGGGCCGGGGAGCTGTTTTTT.

The chain has TRBV4-1 and TRBJ2-1, with 8 bases that match TRBD2. CDR3 length: 14 amino acids. With 0 bases clipped from V and 7 bases from J, the junction kept 2 bases outside the gene matches. CDR1 is MGHRA and CDR2 is YSYEKL in the germline V gene. The CDR3 protein is CASSQDLAGNEQFF. CDR3 DNA sequence: TGCGCCAGCAGCCAAGATCTAGCGGGTAATGAGCAGTTCTTC.

The chain recombines TRBV5-1 with TRBJ2-7; TRBD1 aligns across 7 bases. Germline V gene data show CDR1 as SGHRS and CDR2 as YFSETQ. Trimming took 7 bases from V and 3 from J; bases not matched to a gene: 10. CDR3 length: 14 residues. This chain's CDR3 is CASGPGSGGYEQYF. CDR3 sequence (DNA): TGCGCCAGCGGCCCCGGGTCAGGGGGCTACGAGCAGTACTTC. The whole variable domain, filled in from reference TRBV5-1 and TRBJ2-7, reads KAGVTQTPRYLIKTRGQQVTLSCSPISGHRSVSWYQQTPGQGLQFLFEYFSETQRNKGNFPGRFSGRQFSNSRSEMNVSTLELGDSALYLCASGPGSGGYEQYFGPGTRLTVT.